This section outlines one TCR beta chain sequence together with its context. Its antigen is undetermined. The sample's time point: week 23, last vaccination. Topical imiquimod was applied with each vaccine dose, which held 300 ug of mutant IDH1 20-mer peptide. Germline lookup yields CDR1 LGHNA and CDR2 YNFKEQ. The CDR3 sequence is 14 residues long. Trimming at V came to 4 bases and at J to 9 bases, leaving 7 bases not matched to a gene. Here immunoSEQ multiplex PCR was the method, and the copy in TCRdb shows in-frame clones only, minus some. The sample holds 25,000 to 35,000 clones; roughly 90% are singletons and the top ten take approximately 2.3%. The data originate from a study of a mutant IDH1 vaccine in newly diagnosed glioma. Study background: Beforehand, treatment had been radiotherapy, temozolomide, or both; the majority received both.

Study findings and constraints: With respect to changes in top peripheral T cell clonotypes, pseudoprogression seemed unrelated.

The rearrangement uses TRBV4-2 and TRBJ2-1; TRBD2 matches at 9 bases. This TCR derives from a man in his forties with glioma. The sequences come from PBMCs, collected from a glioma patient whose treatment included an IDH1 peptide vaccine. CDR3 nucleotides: TGTGCCAGCAGCCCAAGCGGGAGGTCGGGTGAGCAGTTCTTC. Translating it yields CASSPSGRSGEQFF.